The rows below give T cell receptor beta chains drawn from one sample of a study of early T cells in non-severe SARS-CoV-2 infection. TCRdb reprocessed the 5' RACE reads with MiXCR, giving one entry per CDR3 protein. The sample contains approximately 42,000 distinct CDR3 sequences, 5.5% to 6.5% of which appear only once. Sequencing used whole blood. The source of these receptors is an adult who was a healthcare worker with PCR-confirmed SARS-CoV-2 infection or an uninfected control (not recorded which). The CDR3 runs from the conserved cysteine through the conserved F or W. The D gene is left open where the match is weak. Clone size is shown for a subset of rows, as once, few, many or a class of expanded clone.

size	V	D	J	DNA	CDR3
.	TRBV4-1	TRBD1	TRBJ2-4	TGCGCCAGCGGCATAACAGGGGAAAACATTCAGTACTTC	CASGITGENIQYF
many	TRBV5-1	.	TRBJ1-1	TGCGCCAGCAGCTTGGTCGATGGCACTGAAGCTTTCTTT	CASSLVDGTEAFF
.	TRBV5-1	.	TRBJ2-2	TGCGCCAGCAGCTTGGCCGGCGGTCTGAACACCGGGGAGCTGTTTTTT	CASSLAGGLNTGELFF
few	TRBV20-1	.	TRBJ1-5	TGCAGTGCTAAAAACAGGGTGGATGATCAGCCCCAGCATTTT	CSAKNRVDDQPQHF
many	TRBV20-1	.	TRBJ2-5	TGCAGTGCTCCCGGACGGAGTTCGATAGAGACCCAGTACTTC	CSAPGRSSIETQYF
many	TRBV11-2	.	TRBJ2-5	TGTGCCAGCAGCCCAAAAGAGACCCAGTACTTC	CASSPKETQYF
many	TRBV7-2	TRBD2	TRBJ2-5	TGTGCCAGCAGCCTCCTAGCGGGGGGTCTTGAGACCCAGTACTTC	CASSLLAGGLETQYF
many	TRBV18	TRBD1	TRBJ1-5	TGTGCCAGCTCACCCAATACAGGGGGGGATCAGCCCCAGCATTTT	CASSPNTGGDQPQHF
few	TRBV7-9	TRBD2	TRBJ2-1	TGTGCCAGCAGCCGGGGGGTCAATGAGCAGTTCTTC	CASSRGVNEQFF
many	TRBV5-1	.	TRBJ2-3	TGCGCCAGCAGCTTCCACGGAGCGGGCACAGATACGCAGTATTTT	CASSFHGAGTDTQYF
many	TRBV11-2	.	TRBJ1-2	TGTGCCAGCAGCTTAGGGTCCCAGAACTATGGCTACACCTTC	CASSLGSQNYGYTF
few	TRBV28	.	TRBJ1-2	TGTGCCAGCGGTAATAATCAAAACTATGGCTACACCTTC	CASGNNQNYGYTF
many	TRBV20-1	.	TRBJ2-3	TGCAGTGCTAGTAAAATAATTGGTTTGGCCTCCTCCCCCCCAGATACGCAGTATTTT	CSASKIIGLASSPPDTQYF
few	TRBV2	.	TRBJ2-7	TGTGCCAGCAGTTTGACGGGGGACTTAACAGAGCAGTACTTC	CASSLTGDLTEQYF
many	TRBV28	.	TRBJ1-5	TGTGCCAGCAGCAAACAGGGTTACGACAATCAGCCCCAGCATTTT	CASSKQGYDNQPQHF
few	TRBV6-6	TRBD2	TRBJ2-7	TGTGCCAGCAGTACAGCGGGGGGCGAGCAGTACTTC	CASSTAGGEQYF
many	TRBV10-1	.	TRBJ2-7	TGCGCCAGGGCCGCAAAAGAGCAGTACTTC	CARAAKEQYF
few	TRBV20-1	TRBD2	TRBJ2-3	TGCAGTGCTGGGACTAGCTCGATGAATACGCAGTATTTT	CSAGTSSMNTQYF
many	TRBV4-2	.	TRBJ1-6	TGTGCCAGCAGCCCCCCTCGGGATTATCTGGGGAATTCACCCCTCCACTTT	CASSPPRDYLGNSPLHF
many	TRBV6-6	TRBD1	TRBJ1-5	TGTGCCAGCAGTTACGGACAGGGTCCCCAGCCCCAGCATTTT	CASSYGQGPQPQHF
many	TRBV6-1	TRBD1	TRBJ1-4	TGTGCCAGCACCGGGACAGGGGGAGTTGAAAAACTGTTTTTT	CASTGTGGVEKLFF
few	TRBV19	.	TRBJ2-7	TGTGCCAGTAGTATTGGGGCCAGGTACGAGCAGTACTTC	CASSIGARYEQYF
few	TRBV27	.	TRBJ2-7	TGTGCCAGCAGTCCTGAGGACAGCTACTACGAGCAGTACTTC	CASSPEDSYYEQYF
many	TRBV12-3/TRBV12-4	.	TRBJ1-2	TGTGCCAGCACGAGGGCCCAGGGTAGGACCTACACCTTC	CASTRAQGRTYTF
few	TRBV5-4	.	TRBJ2-7	TGTGCCAGCAGCTTTCTGGGGGACTCCTACGAGCAGTACTTC	CASSFLGDSYEQYF
.	TRBV12-3/TRBV12-4	TRBD1	TRBJ1-1	TGTGCCAGCAGTTTTGCCGGGACAGGGACTGAAGCTTTCTTT	CASSFAGTGTEAFF
few	TRBV6-2/TRBV6-3	.	TRBJ2-3	TGTGCCAGCAGTTGGAGACTACCCACAGATACGCAGTATTTT	CASSWRLPTDTQYF
few	TRBV20-1	.	TRBJ2-6	TGCAGTGCTAGCCAGAGCTCTGGGGCCAACGTCCTGACTTTC	CSASQSSGANVLTF
few	TRBV6-1	TRBD1	TRBJ2-7	TGTGCCAGCAGCGTACCTAGGACAGGGGGCTCCCCCGGCAGGTACGAGCAGTACTTC	CASSVPRTGGSPGRYEQYF
many	TRBV6-5	TRBD1	TRBJ2-3	TGTGCCAGCAGTTACCGGGACAGAGGGACGCAGTATTTT	CASSYRDRGTQYF
.	TRBV6-5	.	TRBJ1-1	TGTGCCAGCAGTACAGGCGCCATCGGGGCTTTCTTT	CASSTGAIGAFF
many	TRBV20-1	TRBD1	TRBJ1-4	TGCAGTCCCAAGTGTTGGGACAGAGAGGCGGCTAATGAAAAACTGTTTTTT	CSPKCWDREAANEKLFF
many	TRBV6-5	.	TRBJ2-7	TGTGCCAGCAGTTACGTGGAGGGACCCTACGAGCAGTACTTC	CASSYVEGPYEQYF
many	TRBV11-2	.	TRBJ2-7	TGTGCCAGCAGCAACCTGGGGGTTCTGAAGTCGGGAGAGCAGTACTTC	CASSNLGVLKSGEQYF
many	TRBV10-1	.	TRBJ2-7	TGCGCCAGCAGTGAGTCACCCTCCTACGAGCAGTACTTC	CASSESPSYEQYF
many	TRBV6-2/TRBV6-3	TRBD1	TRBJ2-6	TGTGCCAGCAGTTGGGACAGGGAGCTGTCTGGGGCCAACGTCCTGACTTTC	CASSWDRELSGANVLTF
few	TRBV27	TRBD1	TRBJ1-6	TGTGCCAGCGGCCGGGACAGGGGGAATTCACCCCTCCACTTT	CASGRDRGNSPLHF
many	TRBV28	.	TRBJ2-2	TGTGCCAGCAGTTTGACGGCCAACACCGGGGAGCTGTTTTTT	CASSLTANTGELFF
many	TRBV9	TRBD1	TRBJ2-5	TGTGCCAGCAGCGTGGGACAGCAGGAGACCCAGTACTTC	CASSVGQQETQYF
many	TRBV2	.	TRBJ1-3	TGTGCCAGCAGTGTTGAAAGGGACATTGCTGGAAACACCATATATTTT	CASSVERDIAGNTIYF
.	TRBV11-2	TRBD1	TRBJ2-7	TGTGCCAGCAGCCCGGGACAGACCGAGCAGTACTTC	CASSPGQTEQYF
.	TRBV24-1	.	TRBJ2-7	TGTGCCACCAGTGACCCGTCCGGGACTTCCCAGTACTTC	CATSDPSGTSQYF
many	TRBV14	.	TRBJ1-5	TGTGCCAGCAGCCCAGGTGTGGGTGGCAATCAGCCCCAGCATTTT	CASSPGVGGNQPQHF
many	TRBV2	.	TRBJ2-3	TGTGCCAGCAGTAGAGGTAGAGATACGCAGTATTTT	CASSRGRDTQYF
many	TRBV6-2/TRBV6-3	.	TRBJ2-7	TGTGCCAGCAGTAGGCAGAGTTCCTACGAGCAGTACTTC	CASSRQSSYEQYF
many	TRBV7-9	.	TRBJ1-1	TGTGCCAGCAGCTTAGCGGACAGCCTGAACACTGAAGCTTTCTTT	CASSLADSLNTEAFF
many	TRBV3-1	.	TRBJ2-5	TGTGCCAGCAGCCCGCCCGGGGCAAATCAAGAGACCCAGTACTTC	CASSPPGANQETQYF
many	TRBV5-6	.	TRBJ1-6	TGTGCCAGCAGCCTCGCAGGGTTGTTCGGTTCACCCCTCCACTTT	CASSLAGLFGSPLHF
many	TRBV19	.	TRBJ1-2	TGTGCCACTGGACTTACAGGGCTCCTAAACTATGGCTACACCTTC	CATGLTGLLNYGYTF
.	TRBV7-9	.	TRBJ1-6	TGTGCCAGCAGCTTAGCGAGGGGGAAGGGGTTTTCACCCCTCCACTTT	CASSLARGKGFSPLHF